This T cell receptor beta chain was sequenced for a study of cytomegalovirus exposure and HLA in healthy donors. At the level of the study: Clustering assigned roughly 81% of the 350 to 400 genotyped donors to the Caucasian-associated ancestry cluster.

Overall study results and limits: Segments of the TCR beta V type were, in most cases, productive about 87% or about 30% of the time in an earlier analysis. After further analysis at a later stage, 16,951 TCR beta sequences were associated with HLA alleles at 0.05 false discovery rate.

Turning to this clone: Antigen unknown.

The PCR contained 60 Vbeta and 13 Jbeta primers. Clones were read by immunoSEQ multiplex PCR, and TCRdb kept only the in-frame ones, dropping some. The sample yields tens of thousands of clones, around four fifths seen once. V was pared by 0 bases and J by 4 bases, with 9 bases between. CDR1 and CDR2 (germline): LNHDA, SQIVND (reference sequence). The length of the CDR3 is 14 residues. Source material: PBMCs. The chain carries TRBV19 and TRBJ1-2, with D uncertain. The source of this sequence is a human donor in good health. For the CDR3, the DNA is TGTGCCAGTAGTATAGATGGCTCCATCTATGGCTACACCTTC. Its protein product is CASSIDGSIYGYTF.